This T cell receptor beta chain was found in a study of blood T cell repertoires in COVID-19. For the study at large: The samples span acute and convalescent COVID-19 from the United States, Italy and Spain.

As processed by the authors: Nucleated cell counts were estimated from reference gene primer amplification. Assay used: immunoSEQ multiplex PCR; TCRdb lists only in-frame clones, some missing. V and J calls and clone size are as listed in that table; D and trimming were resolved from the DNA. The sample holds about 120,000 clones, roughly 79% seen once. This TCR was recovered from a human donor in a cohort sampled during active COVID-19. Sequencing was carried out using peripheral blood.

Here the CDR3 reads CASSQQPLAGGPYEQFF. The CDR3 nucleotides read TGTGCCAGCAGCCAACAACCACTAGCGGGAGGGCCGTATGAGCAGTTCTTC. The rearrangement links TRBV11-3 to TRBJ2-1, with 13 bases aligning to TRBD2. This CDR3 region has 17 residues. Looked up from germline, CDR1 is SGHNT and CDR2 is YENEEA. Germline trimming cut 5 bases from V and 8 bases from J; bases unmatched to any gene: 12.